The 8 T cell receptor beta chains in this list originate from one sample, sequenced in a study of beta chain features in type 1 diabetes. Antigen specificity for these receptors is unknown. The study reverse transcribed the entire isolated RNA, so it sequenced expressed TCRB transcripts. The repertoire was sequenced with immunoSEQ multiplex PCR; TCRdb's copy has only in-frame clones and lacks some. Of more than 300,000 clones in the sample, approximately 9.9% are singletons; the top ten hold 1%. General study findings and limits: Shorter TCRB CDR3s, moderately but significantly so, marked every one of the four CD4+ subsets in Type 1 diabetes patients.

Sequenced: central memory CD4+ T cells from blood. Receptors originate from a man aged 25-45 years with type 1 diabetes.

V and J are TRBV28 and TRBJ1-5; D remains unclear. The CDR3 has 13 amino acids. V dropped 2 bases and J dropped 4 bases, with 6 bases sitting between them. Per germline, CDR1 MDHEN and CDR2 SYDVKM. In nucleotides, the CDR3 is TGTGCCAGCAGTTTACAGTCAAATCAGCCCCAGCATTTT. Protein: CASSLQSNQPQHF.

On this clone: The same CDR3 is also encoded by other DNA sequences in this sample. The V and J genes are TRBV5-4 and TRBJ2-5; unclear D gene. The CDR3 loop spans 12 amino acids. V was shortened by 0 bases and J by 5 bases, with 5 bases between the two germline ends. Germline V gives CDR1 SGHNT, CDR2 YYREEE (reference sequence). CDR3 nucleotides: TGTGCCAGCAGCTTGGACCGGGAGACCCAGTACTTC. Its translation is CASSLDRETQYF.

The V gene is TRBV6-1, the J gene TRBJ1-4; TRBD1 matches at 9 bases. This CDR3 is 15 amino acids long. The germline gives CDR1 MNHNS, CDR2 SASEGT. V lost 4 bases and J lost 5; bases outside the gene matches: 5. CDR3 in DNA: TGTGCCAGCAGTGGAATGGACAGGGGAAATGAAAAACTGTTTTTT. Its protein is CASSGMDRGNEKLFF.

The rearrangement links TRBV27 to TRBJ1-2; possible D gene TRBD1, 5 bases. The germline V gene encodes CDR1 MNHEY and CDR2 SMNVEV (reference sequence). V was cut by 6 bases and J by 4 bases, with 15 bases left in between. The length of the CDR3 is 14 residues. CDR3 residues: CASRWGERSYGYTF. The DNA for the CDR3 is TGTGCCAGCAGATGGGGGGAGAGGAGCTATGGCTACACCTTC.

This clone was counted ten times or more. V gene TRBV10-3 combines with J gene TRBJ2-5; D is undetermined. There are 14 residues in the CDR3. Germline CDR1 ENHRY, CDR2 SYGVKD. Deletions cut 0 bases from V and 5 bases from J, with 10 bases between. This CDR3 is CAISESLGMETQYF. Here the CDR3 DNA reads TGTGCCATCAGTGAGTCGCTGGGGATGGAGACCCAGTACTTC.

The chain carries TRBV27 and TRBJ1-6, with no clear D. Germline V lookup: CDR1 MNHEY, CDR2 SMNVEV (reference sequence). The V end lost 2 bases, the J end lost 9 bases, and 14 bases lay between the germline ends. CDR3 length: 15 residues. CDR3 sequence reads: CASSLRGREGSPLHF. The DNA for the CDR3 is TGTGCCAGCAGTTTAAGAGGGAGAGAGGGTTCACCCCTCCACTTT.

In regard to this clone: The germline gene is not matched at one end of the junction; a read error may be the cause. The chain recombines TRBV20-1 with TRBJ2-3; 8 nucleotides match TRBD1. The CDR3 is made up of 10 amino acids. Per the germline V gene, CDR1 is DFQATT and CDR2 is SNEGSKA (reference sequence). This CDR3 reads CSAGTGTQYF. The CDR3 DNA sequence: TGCAGTGCTGGGACAGGTACGCAGTATTTT.

This clone was found a few times. The chain combines TRBV25-1 with TRBJ2-2, with a tentative D call TRBD1 (6 bases). CDR1 and CDR2 (germline): MGHDK, SYGVNS. Trimming removed 6 bases from V and 2 bases from J, with 13 bases in between. This CDR3 contains 15 residues. The CDR3 loop is CASSTGTRNTGELFF. The CDR3 nucleotides are TGTGCCAGCAGCACCGGGACACGCAACACCGGGGAGCTGTTTTTT.